Each of the 20 T cell receptor beta chains below was sequenced from the same sample in a study of blood T cell repertoires in COVID-19. Using immunoSEQ multiplex PCR, the repertoire was profiled, and TCRdb retains in-frame clones only, with some absent. The sample lists about 160,000 clones, around four fifths occurring once. Sequencing was done on a sample of peripheral blood. The source is a woman of 80 years or more with acute or convalescent COVID-19.

This clone was seen more than once but under ten times. The CDR3 bases are TGTGCCAGCAGCCGGACAGGGCTCGGGGATAATTCACCCCTCCACTTT. Protein sequence: CASSRTGLGDNSPLHF. The chain has TRBV13 and TRBJ1-6, with 8 bases identical to TRBD1. The CDR3 is made up of 16 amino acids. In germline, CDR1 is PRHDT, CDR2 FYEKMQ (reference sequence). Germline trimming cut 5 bases from V and 5 bases from J; bases unmatched to any gene: 8.

This rearrangement joins TRBV15 to TRBJ2-7; a possible D gene is TRBD2 (5 bases). This CDR3 comprises 12 residues. The germline V gene encodes CDR1 LNHNV and CDR2 YYDKDF (reference sequence). Trimming cost V 0 bases and J 10 bases, with 10 bases left between them. The DNA for the CDR3 is TGTGCCACCAGCAGAGAACCTAGCTTTCAGTACTTC. Its protein is CATSREPSFQYF.

The chain is built from TRBV28 and TRBJ1-5; D perhaps matches TRBD1 (6 bases). Trimming removed 6 bases from V and 3 bases from J, with 15 bases in between. CDR3 size: 15 residues. Germline V CDR1 and CDR2: MDHEN, SYDVKM. CDR3 protein: CASSDNQGNNQPQHF. Written as DNA, the CDR3 is TGTGCCAGCAGCGACAACCAGGGGAACAATCAGCCCCAGCATTTT.

This clone was detected once. This chain joins TRBV3-1 (or the pseudogene TRBV3-2) and TRBJ1-2; a weak D match, TRBD1 (5 bases). V was cut by 0 bases and J by 5 bases, with 16 bases left in between. This CDR3 region has 16 residues. CDR1 LGHDT and CDR2 YNNKEL come from the germline V gene (reference sequence). CDR3 amino acids: CASSQEIGGGRYGYTF. The CDR3 region has the DNA TGTGCCAGCAGCCAAGAAATTGGGGGGGGAAGGTATGGCTACACCTTC.

V and J are TRBV19 and TRBJ2-7; tentatively, D is TRBD1 (5 bases). In germline, CDR1 is LNHDA, CDR2 SQIVND (reference sequence). CDR3 length: 14 residues. Deletions cut 5 bases from V and 1 base from J, with 12 bases between. CDR3: CASSSTVSSYEQYF. CDR3 nucleotides: TGTGCCAGTAGTTCGACAGTGAGTTCCTACGAGCAGTACTTC.

The chain is built from TRBV9 and TRBJ2-2, with 9 bases that match TRBD2. Germline values: CDR1 SGDLS, CDR2 YYNGEE. CDR3 length equals 16 residues. The ends lost 0 bases at V and 4 bases at J; junction bases unmatched: 4. CDR3 protein: CASSVGGRAGTGELFF. CDR3 nucleotides: TGTGCCAGCAGCGTAGGCGGGAGGGCGGGCACCGGGGAGCTGTTTTTT.

This clone appeared a few times. J is TRBJ1-1 and V is TRBV6-4, with a weak D call TRBD1 (6 bases). CDR3 length equals 14 residues. The germline V gene encodes CDR1 MRHNA and CDR2 SNTAGT. V lost 6 bases and J lost 2, with 13 bases in between. The CDR3 DNA reads as TGTGCCAGCAGGACGACAGGTGATAACACTGAAGCTTTCTTT. Translating it yields CASRTTGDNTEAFF.

The chain uses TRBV28 and TRBJ1-2; 10 bases match TRBD1. In germline, CDR1 is MDHEN, CDR2 SYDVKM. The CDR3 is 15 amino acids. J was trimmed by 6 bases and V by 5 bases; bases with no gene match: 9. The CDR3, as DNA: TGTGCCAGCAGTCGCCCTCCCGGACAGGGGGATGGCTACACCTTC. It is translated as CASSRPPGQGDGYTF.

Details on this clone: A junction end diverges from the germline sequence, so it may reflect a read error. This sequence joins TRBV7-9 and TRBJ2-7; 12 nucleotides agree with TRBD2. CDR1 and CDR2 (germline): SEHNR, FQNEAQ (reference sequence). The CDR3 sequence is 12 residues long. The CDR3 region is CASSLTSGGPLF. The DNA for the CDR3 is TGTGCCAGCAGCCTTACTAGCGGGGGGCCACTATTC.

The genes are TRBV5-1 and TRBJ2-3; 11 bases line up with TRBD2. The trim removed 4 bases at V and 5 bases at J, leaving 9 bases unmatched. CDR1 is SGHRS, CDR2 YFSETQ, per germline. CDR3 length equals 16 residues. CDR3 coding DNA: TGCGCCAGCAGCCACCGTAGCGGGGGGGCCATAGATACGCAGTATTTT. Encoded protein: CASSHRSGGAIDTQYF.

The chain couples TRBV18 to TRBJ2-6; the D is unclear. The CDR3 has 15 residues. Trimming took 0 bases from V and 1 from J, leaving 4 bases between them. Germline V lookup: CDR1 KGHSH, CDR2 LQKENI. CDR3 DNA sequence: TGTGCCAGCTCACCACCTATATCTGGGGCCAACGTCCTGACTTTC. Translating it yields CASSPPISGANVLTF.

The V gene is TRBV11-2, the J gene TRBJ2-1; 8 nucleotides agree with TRBD2. There are 15 residues in the CDR3. V lost 0 bases, J lost 8 bases, and 6 bases stayed unmatched. Germline V gives CDR1 SGHAT, CDR2 FQNNGV. CDR3 in amino acids: CASSLELSSGHEQFF. The CDR3 region has the DNA TGTGCCAGCAGCTTAGAACTCTCTAGCGGGCATGAGCAGTTCTTC.

The chain has TRBV5-8 and TRBJ2-3; 9 bases are a match to TRBD1. This CDR3 has 15 residues. Germline CDR1 reads SGHTS; CDR2 reads YDEGEE. J was trimmed by 2 bases and V by 3 bases; bases with no gene match: 4. The CDR3 reads CASSWGTGHTDTQYF. DNA of the CDR3: TGTGCCAGCAGCTGGGGGACAGGGCACACAGATACGCAGTATTTT.

The chain has TRBV6-5 and TRBJ2-7; a weak D match, TRBD1 (6 bases). From germline, CDR1 is MNHEY and CDR2 SVGAGI. The CDR3 is 13 amino acids. Trimming took off 4 bases at V and 3 bases at J, with 10 bases between the two ends. CDR3 loop: CASSSGQRYEQYF. DNA of the CDR3: TGTGCCAGCAGTTCGGGACAACGCTACGAGCAGTACTTC.

The chain employs TRBV7-2 and TRBJ2-5, with no clear D. V dropped 5 bases and J dropped 1 base, with 17 bases sitting between them. CDR1 and CDR2 (germline): SGHTA, FQGNSA. The CDR3 runs 16 residues. CDR3 protein: CASSPGLGQVQETQYF. DNA for the CDR3: TGTGCCAGCAGCCCCGGTTTGGGCCAGGTCCAAGAGACCCAGTACTTC.

The chain combines TRBV7-4 with TRBJ2-1; 10 bases map to TRBD2. The trim removed 1 base at V and 0 bases at J, leaving 15 bases unmatched. CDR3 length: 21 residues. Germline V gene data show CDR1 as SGHVT and CDR2 as SQSDAQ. CDR3: CASSLDQREGLRGRSYNEQFF. CDR3 coding DNA: TGTGCCAGCAGCTTAGACCAGCGGGAGGGCCTTAGGGGTCGCTCCTACAATGAGCAGTTCTTC.

The V gene is TRBV30, the J gene TRBJ2-1; 9 nucleotides match TRBD1. Germline values: CDR1 GTSNPN, CDR2 SVGIG (reference sequence). The CDR3 spans 13 residues. V was clipped by 3 bases and J by 8 bases; unmatched bases: 5. This CDR3 is CAWSGDRADEQFF. CDR3 DNA sequence: TGTGCCTGGAGCGGGGACAGGGCCGATGAGCAGTTCTTC.

This chain joins TRBV5-5 and TRBJ2-2; D perhaps matches TRBD1 (6 bases). Germline V gene lookup returns CDR1 SGHKS and CDR2 YYEKEE (reference sequence). V was shortened by 0 bases and J by 4 bases, with 10 bases between the two germline ends. The CDR3 loop spans 15 amino acids. Written as DNA, the CDR3 is TGTGCCAGCAGCTTGGACAGGGTTCGCACCGGGGAGCTGTTTTTT. Its translation: CASSLDRVRTGELFF.

V usage is TRBV2 and J usage is TRBJ2-1; 10 nucleotides align to TRBD2. The trim removed 7 bases at V and 4 bases at J, leaving 7 bases unmatched. From germline, CDR1 is SNHLY and CDR2 FYNNEI. The CDR3 runs to 15 residues. The CDR3 nucleotides are TGTGCCAGCATAGAGAAAGCGGGAGGGTACAATGAGCAGTTCTTC. It encodes CASIEKAGGYNEQFF. The entire variable domain, with the rest obtained from reference TRBV2 and TRBJ2-1, is as follows: EPEVTQTPSHQVTQMGQEVILRCVPISNHLYFYWYRQILGQKVEFLVSFYNNEISEKSEIFDDQFSVERPDGSNFTLKIRSTKLEDSAMYFCASIEKAGGYNEQFFGPGTRLTVL.

This chain connects TRBV6-6 to TRBJ2-1; D is perhaps TRBD2 (5 bases). In germline, CDR1 is MNHNY, CDR2 SVGAGI (reference sequence). V lost 7 bases, J lost 6 bases, and 10 bases lay in between. The CDR3 is 12 residues long. The CDR3, as DNA: TGTGCCAGCAATAGAGGGAGCAATGAGCAGTTCTTC. This translates into CASNRGSNEQFF.